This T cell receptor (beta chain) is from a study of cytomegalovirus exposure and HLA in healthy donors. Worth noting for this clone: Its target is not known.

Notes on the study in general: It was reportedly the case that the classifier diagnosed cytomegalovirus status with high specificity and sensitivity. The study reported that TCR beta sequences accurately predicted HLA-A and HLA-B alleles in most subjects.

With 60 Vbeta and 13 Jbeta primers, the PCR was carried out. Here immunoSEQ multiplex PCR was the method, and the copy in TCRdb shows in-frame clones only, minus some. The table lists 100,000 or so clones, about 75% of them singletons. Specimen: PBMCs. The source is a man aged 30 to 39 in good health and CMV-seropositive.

In DNA, the CDR3 is TGTGCCAGCAGCCGCCGCCCGGGACAGACTAATGAAAAACTGTTTTTT. This encodes CASSRRPGQTNEKLFF. This chain joins TRBV7-8 and TRBJ1-4; TRBD1 matches at 7 bases. The V gene's germline CDR1 is SGHVS and CDR2 FQNEAQ. The CDR3 extends over 16 amino acids. V shed 5 bases, J shed 2 bases, and the junction held 8 bases outside the gene matches.